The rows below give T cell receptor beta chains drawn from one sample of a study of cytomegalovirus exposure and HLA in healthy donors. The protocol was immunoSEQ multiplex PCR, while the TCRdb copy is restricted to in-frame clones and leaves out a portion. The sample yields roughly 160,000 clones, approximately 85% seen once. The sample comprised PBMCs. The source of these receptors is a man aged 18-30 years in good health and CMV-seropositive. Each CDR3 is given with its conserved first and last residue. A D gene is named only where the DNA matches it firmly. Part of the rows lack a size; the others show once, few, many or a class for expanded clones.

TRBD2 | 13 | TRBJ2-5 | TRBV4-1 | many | CASSPPGGETQYF | TGCGCCAGCAGCCCGCCGGGGGGAGAGACCCAGTACTTC
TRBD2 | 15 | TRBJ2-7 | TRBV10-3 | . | CAISASAGDISEQYF | TGTGCCATCAGTGCGTCGGCGGGGGATATCAGCGAGCAGTACTTC
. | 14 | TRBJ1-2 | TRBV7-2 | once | CASRKVGANYGYTF | TGTGCCAGCAGGAAGGTCGGAGCTAACTATGGCTACACCTTC
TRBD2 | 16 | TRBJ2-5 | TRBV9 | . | CASSGPGGPLRETQYF | TGTGCCAGCAGTGGGCCGGGGGGGCCTCTGAGAGAGACCCAGTACTTC
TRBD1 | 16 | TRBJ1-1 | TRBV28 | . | CASSFPRTGMNTEAFF | TGTGCCAGCAGTTTTCCCCGGACAGGGATGAACACTGAAGCTTTCTTT
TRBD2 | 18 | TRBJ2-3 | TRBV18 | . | CASSLLGLAGGPGDTQYF | TGTGCCAGCTCATTACTTGGACTAGCGGGGGGCCCGGGGGATACGCAGTATTTT
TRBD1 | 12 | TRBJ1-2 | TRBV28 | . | CASEDRGLVGTF | TGTGCCAGCGAGGACAGGGGGCTGGTTGGCACCTTC
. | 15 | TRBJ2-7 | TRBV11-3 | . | CASSERGGRLYEQYF | TGTGCCAGCAGCGAGAGAGGGGGAAGACTGTACGAGCAGTACTTC
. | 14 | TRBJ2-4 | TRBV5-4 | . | CARRGRRSGNIQYF | TGTGCCCGCAGAGGGCGGAGGTCCGGAAACATTCAGTACTTC
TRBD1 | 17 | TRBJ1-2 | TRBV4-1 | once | CASSQEYRPGGLDGYTF | TGCGCCAGCAGCCAAGAATATCGGCCAGGGGGTTTGGATGGCTACACCTTC
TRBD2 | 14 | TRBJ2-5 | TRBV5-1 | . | CASSLGGGMETQYF | TGCGCCAGCAGCTTGGGGGGGGGAATGGAGACCCAGTACTTC
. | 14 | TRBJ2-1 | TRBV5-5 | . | CASSLFFPPVEQFF | TGTGCCAGCAGCTTGTTTTTCCCCCCGGTGGAGCAGTTCTTC
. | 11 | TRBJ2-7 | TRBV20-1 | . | CSAGISYEQYF | TGCAGTGCCGGGATCTCCTACGAGCAGTACTTC
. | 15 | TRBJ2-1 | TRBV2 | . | CASSEAPTLYNEQFF | TGTGCCAGCAGTGAGGCCCCAACACTATACAATGAGCAGTTCTTC
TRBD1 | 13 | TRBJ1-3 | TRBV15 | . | CATKTGSGNTIYF | TGTGCCACTAAGACAGGGTCTGGAAACACCATATATTTT
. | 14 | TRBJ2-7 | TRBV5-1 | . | CASTPNQGLGEQYF | TGCGCCAGCACCCCTAACCAGGGGCTCGGAGAGCAGTACTTC
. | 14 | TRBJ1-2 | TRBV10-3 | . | CAIWGGGGVGGYTF | TGTGCCATCTGGGGGGGCGGTGGGGTAGGCGGCTACACCTTC
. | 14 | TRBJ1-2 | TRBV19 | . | CASSISREGYGYTF | TGTGCCAGTAGTATAAGCAGGGAGGGGTATGGCTACACCTTC
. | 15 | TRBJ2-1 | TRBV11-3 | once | CASSFAGGAGNEQFF | TGTGCCAGCAGCTTCGCGGGCGGGGCCGGCAATGAGCAGTTCTTC
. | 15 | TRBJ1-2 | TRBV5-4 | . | CASSSRTSTNYGYTF | TGTGCCAGCAGCTCCCGCACCAGTACTAACTATGGCTACACCTTC
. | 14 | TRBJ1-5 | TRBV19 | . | CASSIRQGGQPQHF | TGTGCCAGTAGTATAAGGCAGGGAGGCCAGCCCCAGCATTTT
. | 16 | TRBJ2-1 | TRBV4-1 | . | CASSETGPSAYNEQFF | TGCGCCAGCAGCGAGACGGGTCCTAGTGCTTACAATGAGCAGTTCTTC
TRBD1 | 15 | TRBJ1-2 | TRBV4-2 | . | CASSPGQGIDYGYTF | TGTGCCAGCAGCCCAGGACAGGGGATCGACTATGGCTACACCTTC
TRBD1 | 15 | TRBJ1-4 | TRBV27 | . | CASSFTGASPGKLFF | TGTGCCAGCAGTTTTACAGGGGCCTCGCCGGGGAAACTGTTTTTT
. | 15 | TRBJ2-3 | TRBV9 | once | CASSVWGDPGDTQYF | TGTGCCAGCAGCGTATGGGGGGACCCAGGCGATACGCAGTATTTT
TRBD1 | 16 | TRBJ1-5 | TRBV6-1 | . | CASSEGTGWGNQPQHF | TGTGCCAGCAGTGAGGGGACAGGGTGGGGGAATCAGCCCCAGCATTTT
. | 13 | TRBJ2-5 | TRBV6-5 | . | CASSPGLQETQYF | TGTGCCAGCAGCCCCGGACTTCAAGAGACCCAGTACTTC
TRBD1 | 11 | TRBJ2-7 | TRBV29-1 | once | CSVYRGREQYF | TGCAGCGTCTACAGGGGGCGGGAGCAGTACTTC
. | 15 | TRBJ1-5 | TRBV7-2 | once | CASSLAGGSNQPQHF | TGTGCCAGCAGCTTAGCTGGAGGGAGCAATCAGCCCCAGCATTTT
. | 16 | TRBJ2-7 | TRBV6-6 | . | CASSYSPGFSSDEQYF | TGTGCCAGCAGTTATTCACCTGGGTTCTCTAGTGACGAGCAGTACTTC
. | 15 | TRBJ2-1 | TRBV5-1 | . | CASSGPGSSYNEQFF | TGCGCCAGCAGCGGGCCGGGGAGCTCCTACAATGAGCAGTTCTTC
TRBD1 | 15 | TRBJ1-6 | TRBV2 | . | CASSLRDRGDSPLHF | TGTGCCAGCAGTCTCCGGGACAGGGGTGATTCACCCCTCCACTTT
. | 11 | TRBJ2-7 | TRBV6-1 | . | CASRSLYEQYF | TGTGCCAGCAGGTCCTTATACGAGCAGTACTTC
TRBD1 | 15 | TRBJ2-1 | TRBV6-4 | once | CASSDWYRGENEQFF | TGTGCCAGCAGTGACTGGTACAGGGGGGAGAATGAGCAGTTCTTC
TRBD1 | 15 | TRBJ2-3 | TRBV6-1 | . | CASSPRTGGTDTQYF | TGTGCCAGCAGCCCCAGGACAGGGGGCACAGATACGCAGTATTTT
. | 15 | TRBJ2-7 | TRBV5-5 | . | CASRSGGGNTYEQYF | TGTGCCAGCAGGTCGGGCGGAGGGAATACCTACGAGCAGTACTTC
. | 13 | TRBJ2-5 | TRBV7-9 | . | CASSWRGGRGQYF | TGTGCCAGCAGCTGGCGTGGGGGGAGGGGGCAGTACTTC
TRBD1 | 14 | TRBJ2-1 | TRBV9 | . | CASSARDRSVEQFF | TGTGCCAGCAGCGCACGGGACAGGTCCGTCGAGCAGTTCTTC
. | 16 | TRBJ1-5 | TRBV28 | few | CASSLSRAGGNQPQHF | TGTGCCAGCAGTTTGTCCAGGGCAGGGGGCAATCAGCCCCAGCATTTT
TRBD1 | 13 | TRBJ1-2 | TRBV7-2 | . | CASSRGQDYGYTF | TGTGCCAGCAGCCGGGGACAGGACTATGGCTACACCTTC
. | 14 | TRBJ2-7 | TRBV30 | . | CAWSPGTRPYEQYF | TGTGCCTGGAGCCCCGGGACTCGCCCCTACGAGCAGTACTTC
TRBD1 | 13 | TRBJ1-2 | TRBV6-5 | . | CASRRQGARGYTF | TGTGCCAGCAGGAGGCAGGGGGCTCGTGGCTACACCTTC
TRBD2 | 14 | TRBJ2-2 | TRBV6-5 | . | CASSPKGLAGRLFF | TGTGCCAGCAGCCCGAAGGGACTAGCGGGGCGGCTGTTTTTT
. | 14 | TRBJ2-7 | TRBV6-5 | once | CASSLYSAANEQYF | TGTGCCAGCAGTCTTTATTCCGCCGCCAACGAGCAGTACTTC
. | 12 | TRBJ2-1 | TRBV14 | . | CASSPQYNEQFF | TGTGCCAGCAGCCCCCAGTACAATGAGCAGTTCTTC
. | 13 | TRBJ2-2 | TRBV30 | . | CAWSVRGLEELFF | TGTGCCTGGAGTGTACGGGGACTGGAGGAGCTGTTTTTT
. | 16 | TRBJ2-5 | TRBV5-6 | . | CASSSPAGAREETQYF | TGTGCCAGCAGCTCACCGGCGGGGGCGCGGGAAGAGACCCAGTACTTC
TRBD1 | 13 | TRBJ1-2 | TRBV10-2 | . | CASSTGGYYGYTF | TGCGCCAGCAGCACAGGGGGCTACTATGGCTACACCTTC
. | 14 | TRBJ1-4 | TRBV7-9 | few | CASSLGRNNEKLFF | TGTGCCAGCAGCTTAGGCAGGAATAATGAAAAACTGTTTTTT
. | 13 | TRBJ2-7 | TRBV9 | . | CASSLDTTYEQYF | TGTGCCAGCAGTCTGGACACAACCTACGAGCAGTACTTC
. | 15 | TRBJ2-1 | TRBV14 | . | CASSQFRGSYNEQFF | TGTGCCAGCAGCCAATTTAGGGGGTCCTACAATGAGCAGTTCTTC
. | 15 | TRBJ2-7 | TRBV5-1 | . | CASSLIPDISYEQYF | TGCGCCAGCAGCTTGATTCCGGACATTTCCTACGAGCAGTACTTC
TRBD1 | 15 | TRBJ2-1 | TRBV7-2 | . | CASSSPDRARSEQFF | TGTGCCAGCAGCTCCCCTGACAGGGCGAGGAGTGAGCAGTTCTTC
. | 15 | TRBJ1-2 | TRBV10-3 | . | CAISEGAGANYGYTF | TGTGCCATCAGTGAGGGCGCAGGCGCTAACTATGGCTACACCTTC
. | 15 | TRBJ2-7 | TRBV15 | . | CATLQQGTGLGEQYF | TGTGCCACACTTCAACAGGGGACTGGTTTGGGTGAGCAGTACTTC
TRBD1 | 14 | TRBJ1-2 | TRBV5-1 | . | CASSDGQGGYGYTF | TGCGCCAGCAGCGACGGACAGGGAGGCTATGGCTACACCTTC
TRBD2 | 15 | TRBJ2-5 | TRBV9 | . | CASSGHNSAGGTQYF | TGTGCCAGCAGCGGGCATAACTCGGCGGGGGGGACCCAGTACTTC